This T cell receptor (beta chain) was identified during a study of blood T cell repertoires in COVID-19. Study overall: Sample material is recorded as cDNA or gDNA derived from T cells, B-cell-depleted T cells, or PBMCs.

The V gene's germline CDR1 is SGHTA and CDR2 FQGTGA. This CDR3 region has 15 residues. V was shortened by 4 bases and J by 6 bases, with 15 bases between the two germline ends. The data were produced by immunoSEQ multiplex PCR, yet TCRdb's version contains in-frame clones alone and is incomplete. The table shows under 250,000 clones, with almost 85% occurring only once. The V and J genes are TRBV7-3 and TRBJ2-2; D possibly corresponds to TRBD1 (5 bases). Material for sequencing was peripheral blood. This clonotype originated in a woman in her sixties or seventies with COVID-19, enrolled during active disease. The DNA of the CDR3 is TGTGCCAGCAGCTCGACGGTTGGGGCGGCCGGGGAGCTGTTTTTT. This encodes CASSSTVGAAGELFF.